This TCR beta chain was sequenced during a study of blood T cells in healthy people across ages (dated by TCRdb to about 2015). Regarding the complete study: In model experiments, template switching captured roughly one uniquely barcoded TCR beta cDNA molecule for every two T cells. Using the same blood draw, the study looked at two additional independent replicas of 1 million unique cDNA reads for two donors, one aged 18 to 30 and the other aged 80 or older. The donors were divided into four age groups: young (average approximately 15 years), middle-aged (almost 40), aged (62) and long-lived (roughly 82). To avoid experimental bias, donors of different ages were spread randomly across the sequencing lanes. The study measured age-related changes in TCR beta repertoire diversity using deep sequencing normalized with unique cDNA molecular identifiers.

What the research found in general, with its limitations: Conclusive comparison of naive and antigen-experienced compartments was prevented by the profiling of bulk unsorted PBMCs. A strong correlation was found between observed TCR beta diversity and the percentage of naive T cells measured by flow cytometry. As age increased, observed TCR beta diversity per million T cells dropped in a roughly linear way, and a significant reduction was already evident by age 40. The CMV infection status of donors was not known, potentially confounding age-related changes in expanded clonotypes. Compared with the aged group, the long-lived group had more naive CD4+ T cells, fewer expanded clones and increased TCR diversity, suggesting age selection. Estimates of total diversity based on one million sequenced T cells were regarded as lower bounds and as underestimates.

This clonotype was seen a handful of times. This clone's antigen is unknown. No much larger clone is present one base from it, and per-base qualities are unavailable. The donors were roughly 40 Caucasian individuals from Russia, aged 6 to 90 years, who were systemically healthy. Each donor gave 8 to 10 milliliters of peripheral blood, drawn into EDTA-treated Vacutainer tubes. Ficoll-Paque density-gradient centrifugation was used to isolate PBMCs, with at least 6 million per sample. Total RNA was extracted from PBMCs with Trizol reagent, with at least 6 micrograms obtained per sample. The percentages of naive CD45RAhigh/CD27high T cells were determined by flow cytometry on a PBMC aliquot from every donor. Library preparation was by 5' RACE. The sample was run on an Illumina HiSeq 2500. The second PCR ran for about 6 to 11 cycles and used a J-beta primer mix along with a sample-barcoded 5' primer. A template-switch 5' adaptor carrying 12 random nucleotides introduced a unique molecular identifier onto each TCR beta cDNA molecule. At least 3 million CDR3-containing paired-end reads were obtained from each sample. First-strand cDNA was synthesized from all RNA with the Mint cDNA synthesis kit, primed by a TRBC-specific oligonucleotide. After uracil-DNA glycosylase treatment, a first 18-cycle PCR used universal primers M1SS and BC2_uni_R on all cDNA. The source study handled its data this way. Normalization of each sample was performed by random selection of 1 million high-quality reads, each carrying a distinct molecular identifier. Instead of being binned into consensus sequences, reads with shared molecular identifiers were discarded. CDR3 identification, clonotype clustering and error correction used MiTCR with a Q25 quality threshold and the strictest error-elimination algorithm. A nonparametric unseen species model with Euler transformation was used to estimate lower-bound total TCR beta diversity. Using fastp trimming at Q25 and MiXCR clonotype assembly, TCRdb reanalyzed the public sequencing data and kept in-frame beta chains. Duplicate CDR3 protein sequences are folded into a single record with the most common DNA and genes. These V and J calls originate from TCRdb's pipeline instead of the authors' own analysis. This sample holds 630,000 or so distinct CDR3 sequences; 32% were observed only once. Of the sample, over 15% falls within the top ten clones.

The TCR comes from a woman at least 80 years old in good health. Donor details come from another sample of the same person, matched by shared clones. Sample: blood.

The DNA sequence follows: TGTGCCAGCAGCCCATTACGTCCCGGGAGTGGGGCCACTGAAGCTTTCTTT. It is translated as CASSPLRPGSGATEAFF. Recombination connected TRBV4-2 to TRBJ1-1; matching of 5 bases hints at TRBD1 as the D gene. The germline ends are 22 bases apart after V is trimmed by 4 bases and J by 4 bases. Reading from cysteine to phenylalanine, the CDR3 counts 17 amino acids. The kept DNA is CDR3 alone, 51 bases in frame from the first base. The germline V gene encodes CDR1 LGHNA and CDR2 YNFKEQ.